The 4 T cell receptor beta chains presented below share a single source sample, sequenced in a study of CD8 T cells in ankylosing spondylitis. TCRdb re-called the 5' RACE reads with MiXCR, one entry per CDR3 protein. This sample yields 250,000 to 300,000 distinct CDR3 sequences, of which about 20% are seen a single time; approximately 32% belongs to the top ten. The sample taken for sequencing was blood, either unsorted or a sorted T cell fraction (not recorded which). The receptor set was obtained from a male donor with ankylosing spondylitis or in good health (not recorded which).

The table lists this clonotype with a few counts. This chain links TRBV5-6 with TRBJ2-1, with 9 bases lining up with TRBD2. The V gene's germline CDR1 is SGHDT and CDR2 YYEEEE. Trimming removed 1 base from V and 5 bases from J; junction bases left unmatched: 4. The CDR3 loop spans 15 amino acids. Here the CDR3 reads CASSLSGRWDNEQFF. CDR3 nucleotides: TGTGCCAGCAGCTTGAGCGGGAGGTGGGACAATGAGCAGTTCTTC.

This clonotype was seen at least ten times. This sequence joins TRBV12-3 or TRBV12-4 and TRBJ2-1; the D call may be TRBD1 or TRBD2 (5 bases each). This CDR3 is built from 17 residues. Trimming stripped 3 bases from V and 0 bases from J, with 15 bases between. In nucleotides, the CDR3 is TGTGCCAGCAGTTTTTCCTTTGGGACCGACTCCTACAATGAGCAGTTCTTC. Its protein is CASSFSFGTDSYNEQFF.

The CDR3 sequence: CASSVGPNFGTEAFF. DNA of the CDR3: TGTGCCAGCAGCGTGGGTCCCAACTTCGGGACTGAAGCTTTCTTT. The chain has TRBV9 and TRBJ1-1, with unresolved D. Germline assignment: CDR1 SGDLS and CDR2 YYNGEE. V gave up 2 bases and J gave up 5 bases, with 16 bases separating them. There are 15 residues in the CDR3.

The chain joins TRBV15 to TRBJ2-1; the D gene is possibly TRBD2 (6 bases). With 0 bases removed from V and 4 bases from J, the gap between germline ends came to 16 bases. The CDR3 consists of 17 residues. Germline CDR1 is LNHNV and CDR2 is YYDKDF (reference sequence). The CDR3 DNA sequence: TGTGCCACCAGCAGAGATTTTACGGGAGTGGGGTACAATGAGCAGTTCTTC. Translation gives CATSRDFTGVGYNEQFF. Using reference TRBV15 and TRBJ2-1 for the parts outside the CDR3, the full variable domain is DAMVIQNPRYQVTQFGKPVTLSCSQTLNHNVMYWYQQKSSQAPKLLFHYYDKDFNNEADTPDNFQSRRPNTSFCFLDIRSPGLGDTAMYLCATSRDFTGVGYNEQFFGPGTRLTVL.